Listed here are 28 T cell receptor beta chains from one sample, sequenced in a study of OX40 agonist ivuxolimab in advanced cancers. Measured with immunoSEQ multiplex PCR; TCRdb has only the in-frame clones, and not every one. This sample has about 41,000 clones, with 65% to 90% found just once. The sample here was CD4+ or CD8+ T cells sorted from blood, taken in a trial of the OX40 agonist ivuxolimab. Every receptor here comes from an adult with an advanced solid tumor such as melanoma, head and neck, liver or kidney cancer.

The rearrangement links TRBV5-1 to TRBJ2-3; D gene unclear. The CDR3 spans 15 residues. V dropped 6 bases and J dropped 4 bases, with 18 bases sitting between them. Germline CDR1 SGHRS, CDR2 YFSETQ. DNA of the CDR3: TGCGCCAGCAACGTAGCTGGATTTTTTGCAGATACGCAGTATTTT. It encodes CASNVAGFFADTQYF.

Of note for this clone: Other DNA sequences within the sample encode an identical CDR3. This chain connects TRBV19 to TRBJ2-7, with D perhaps TRBD2 (6 bases). Per germline, CDR1 LNHDA and CDR2 SQIVND (reference sequence). The CDR3 is 14 residues long. Trimming removed 6 bases from V and 6 bases from J, with 18 bases in between. As DNA, the CDR3 is TGTGCCAGTAGCCGGGGGTACGGTTCGGTCGAGCAGTACTTC. It is translated as CASSRGYGSVEQYF. The full variable domain, its missing parts supplied by reference TRBV19 and TRBJ2-7, is DGGITQSPKYLFRKEGQNVTLSCEQNLNHDAMYWYRQDPGQGLRLIYYSQIVNDFQKGDIAEGYSVSREKKESFPLTVTSAQKNPTAFYLCASSRGYGSVEQYFGPGTRLTVT.

The genes are TRBV2 and TRBJ2-3; D call uncertain. Germline CDR1 and CDR2: SNHLY and FYNNEI. CDR3 length equals 15 residues. The germline V and J ends were trimmed by 4 bases and 2 bases, with 13 bases remaining between them. The CDR3 coding sequence is TGTGCCAGCAGTGGTAGCTCCACCTTCACAGATACGCAGTATTTT. It encodes CASSGSSTFTDTQYF.

V gene TRBV11-3 combines with J gene TRBJ2-7, with a weak D call TRBD2 (5 bases). Germline lookup yields CDR1 SGHNT and CDR2 YENEEA. The V gene lost 1 base and the J gene lost 5 bases, with 9 bases spanning the gap. This CDR3 has 13 residues. CDR3 amino acids: CASSLAGSHEQYF. CDR3 nucleotides: TGTGCCAGCAGCTTAGCGGGATCCCACGAGCAGTACTTC. The entire variable domain, with the rest obtained from reference TRBV11-3 and TRBJ2-7, is as follows: EAGVVQSPRYKIIEKKQPVAFWCNPISGHNTLYWYLQNLGQGPELLIRYENEEAVDDSQLPKDRFSAERLKGVDSTLKIQPAELGDSAVYLCASSLAGSHEQYFGPGTRLTVT.

This chain joins TRBV6-4 and TRBJ2-1, with 10 bases matching TRBD1. Germline loops: CDR1 MRHNA, CDR2 SNTAGT. V lost 4 bases to trimming and J lost 4 bases; unmatched junction nucleotides: 4. CDR3 length: 15 residues. CDR3 region: CASSAGGQGYNEQFF. CDR3 coding DNA: TGTGCCAGCAGTGCGGGGGGACAGGGGTACAATGAGCAGTTCTTC.

In this sample, this clone turned up a few times. The rearrangement uses TRBV19 and TRBJ1-4, with D possibly being TRBD1 (5 bases). CDR1 is LNHDA and CDR2 is SQIVND in the germline V gene (reference sequence). CDR3 length: 11 residues. V lost 7 bases to trimming and J lost 16 bases, with 16 bases between them. The chain's CDR3 is CASIGGPDPFF. The CDR3 nucleotides read TGTGCCAGTATTGGGGGTCCAGATCCGTTTTTT.

The chain carries TRBV11-2 and TRBJ2-7; 9 bases agree with TRBD1. Germline V CDR1 and CDR2: SGHAT, FQNNGV. The V and J ends lost 1 base and 5 bases, in that order; junction bases with no gene match: 6. The CDR3 runs 15 residues. Here the CDR3 reads CASSLGDRDRHEQYF. CDR3 bases: TGTGCCAGCAGCTTAGGGGACAGGGACCGACACGAGCAGTACTTC.

J is TRBJ2-7 and V is TRBV11-2; D is possibly TRBD2 (5 bases). CDR1 is SGHAT, CDR2 FQNNGV, per germline. This CDR3 has 17 residues. The V end lost 1 base, the J end lost 2 bases, and 18 bases lay between the germline ends. For the CDR3, the DNA is TGTGCCAGCAGCTTAGTGCGTCCGGACTCGGCACCCTACGAGCAGTACTTC. This encodes CASSLVRPDSAPYEQYF.

The J gene is TRBJ2-1, the V gene TRBV5-1; a possible D gene is TRBD1 (6 bases). Trimming stripped 4 bases from V and 2 bases from J, with 16 bases between. This CDR3 is 16 amino acids long. Germline V CDR1 and CDR2: SGHRS, YFSETQ. The CDR3 region is CASSPRQVQTYNEQFF. The DNA of the CDR3 is TGCGCCAGCAGCCCTAGACAGGTCCAAACCTACAATGAGCAGTTCTTC.

The chain combines TRBV18 with TRBJ1-1, with 7 positions matching TRBD1. V lost 6 bases to trimming and J lost 1 base; unmatched junction nucleotides: 5. Germline V gene sequence: CDR1 KGHSH, CDR2 LQKENI. The CDR3 sequence is 14 residues long. The CDR3 reads CASSSGGQNTEAFF. The CDR3 DNA is TGTGCCAGCTCGTCAGGGGGACAGAACACTGAAGCTTTCTTT.

This chain connects TRBV10-3 to TRBJ2-5, with D perhaps given as TRBD1 or TRBD2 (7 bases each). Germline-derived CDR1 and CDR2 are ENHRY and SYGVKD. The CDR3 extends over 16 amino acids. V lost 2 bases to trimming and J lost 4 bases, with 17 bases between them. For the CDR3, the DNA is TGTGCCATCAGTGAGAACCGACAGGGAGGGAGAGAGACCCAGTACTTC. It codes for CAISENRQGGRETQYF.

The chain links TRBV5-5 to TRBJ2-7; 8 bases match TRBD2. The germline V gene encodes CDR1 SGHKS and CDR2 YYEKEE (reference sequence). This CDR3 is built from 14 residues. V lost 0 bases to trimming and J lost 7 bases; unmatched junction nucleotides: 6. CDR3 sequence (DNA): TGTGCCAGCAGCTTGGCTACCCGCGGGGGGGAGCAGTACTTC. As protein: CASSLATRGGEQYF. Together with reference TRBV5-5 and TRBJ2-7, the CDR3 gives the full variable domain: DAGVTQSPTHLIKTRGQQVTLRCSPISGHKSVSWYQQVLGQGPQFIFQYYEKEERGRGNFPDRFSARQFPNYSSELNVNALLLGDSALYLCASSLATRGGEQYFGPGTRLTVT.

The chain recombines TRBV6-1 with TRBJ1-2; TRBD1 is a possible D gene (6 bases). Trimming took 7 bases from V and 5 from J, leaving 14 bases between them. The CDR3 totals 13 residues. The germline gives CDR1 MNHNS, CDR2 SASEGT. The CDR3 DNA follows: TGTGCCAGCACCGTACAGGGAAATTATGGCTACACCTTC. Translation: CASTVQGNYGYTF.

The rearrangement joins TRBV10-1 to TRBJ2-3; 7 positions agree with TRBD2. This CDR3 region has 20 residues. The V gene's germline CDR1 is WNHNN and CDR2 SYGVQD (reference sequence). With V trimmed by 1 base and J by 2 bases, 18 bases remained unmatched. In DNA, the CDR3 is TGCGCCAGCAGTGAGTGGGCTGGGGAGCGGGGTGTCGGGACCACAGATACGCAGTATTTT. Protein product: CASSEWAGERGVGTTDTQYF.

This sequence joins TRBV2 and TRBJ2-3; D is unresolved. CDR1 is SNHLY, CDR2 FYNNEI, per germline. CDR3 size: 13 residues. Trimming shortened V by 7 bases and J by 2 bases, and 10 bases separated the two germline ends. The CDR3 DNA reads TGTGCCAGCATTTCCCGGCTCACAGATACGCAGTATTTT. It codes for CASISRLTDTQYF.

V usage is TRBV2 and J usage is TRBJ1-1; D gene ambiguous. V was clipped by 0 bases and J by 5 bases, with 10 bases between them. Germline V gives CDR1 SNHLY, CDR2 FYNNEI. The CDR3 is 14 amino acids. CDR3 region: CASSEARYSTEAFF. CDR3 sequence (DNA): TGTGCCAGCAGTGAAGCGCGGTATTCAACTGAAGCTTTCTTT.

The chain employs TRBV15 and TRBJ2-3; 11 bases are shared with TRBD2. The CDR3 is made up of 16 amino acids. V gave up 4 bases and J gave up 1 base; unmatched junction bases: 4. The V gene's germline CDR1 is LNHNV and CDR2 YYDKDF (reference sequence). In DNA form, the CDR3 reads TGTGCCACCAGCACGCTGGGACTAGCGGGCACAGATACGCAGTATTTT. Translation: CATSTLGLAGTDTQYF. Complete variable domain (other parts from reference TRBV15 and TRBJ2-3): DAMVIQNPRYQVTQFGKPVTLSCSQTLNHNVMYWYQQKSSQAPKLLFHYYDKDFNNEADTPDNFQSRRPNTSFCFLDIRSPGLGDTAMYLCATSTLGLAGTDTQYFGPGTRLTVL.

The J gene is TRBJ2-7, the V gene TRBV5-7; perhaps TRBD2 as D (5 bases). TRBV5-7 is placed among ORFs of uncertain function. Trimming removed 5 bases from V and 5 bases from J, with 17 bases in between. This CDR3 comprises 14 residues. The CDR3 nucleotides read TGTGCCAGCAGTTTCTCCGGGGAAAGGGACGAGCAGTACTTC. It specifies CASSFSGERDEQYF.

This clone has a handful of counts. In the same sample, other DNA sequences code for this CDR3. The CDR3 nucleotides read TGCGCCAGCAGCTTGGTAGCGGGGAGCTCCTACAATGAGCAGTTCTTC. This codes for CASSLVAGSSYNEQFF. The chain combines TRBV5-1 with TRBJ2-1; TRBD2 aligns across 8 bases. The V and J ends lost 0 bases and 0 bases, in that order; junction bases with no gene match: 2. Germline CDR1 is SGHRS and CDR2 is YFSETQ. The CDR3 has 16 amino acids.

This clone was counted once. The rearrangement joins TRBV21-1 to TRBJ1-2; whether TRBD1, the table's D call, matches the DNA was not checked. TRBV21-1 is a pseudogene. The length of the CDR3 is 14 residues. The CDR3 is CASSTPDRRYRYTF. DNA of the CDR3: TGTGCCAGCAGTACTCCGGACAGGAGATATCGCTACACCTTC.

The rearrangement uses TRBV23-1 and TRBJ1-2; 7 bases agree with TRBD1. TRBV23-1 is given ORF status, its function remaining uncertain. Germline trimming cut 4 bases from V and 3 bases from J; bases unmatched to any gene: 11. There are 16 residues in the CDR3. The CDR3: CASSPERGQGDYGYTF. The CDR3, as DNA: TGCGCCAGCAGTCCCGAAAGGGGCCAGGGGGACTATGGCTACACCTTC.

The chain combines TRBV11-3 with TRBJ2-1, with a tentative D call TRBD2 (5 bases). Trimming stripped 2 bases from V and 6 bases from J, with 11 bases between. The germline CDR1 and CDR2 sequences are SGHNT and YENEEA. CDR3 length equals 14 residues. In nucleotides, the CDR3 is TGTGCCAGCAGCTTAAGGAGCAGCGGCAATGAGCAGTTCTTC. Translating gives CASSLRSSGNEQFF. The variable domain in full, completed from reference TRBV11-3 and TRBJ2-1, reads EAGVVQSPRYKIIEKKQPVAFWCNPISGHNTLYWYLQNLGQGPELLIRYENEEAVDDSQLPKDRFSAERLKGVDSTLKIQPAELGDSAVYLCASSLRSSGNEQFFGPGTRLTVL.

The chain is built from TRBV15 and TRBJ2-7; 7 nucleotides match TRBD2. The junction had 11 bases not matched to a gene; V was cut back by 5 bases and J by 1 base. Looked up from germline, CDR1 is LNHNV and CDR2 is YYDKDF (reference sequence). The CDR3 length is 16 residues. The CDR3 DNA is TGTGCCACCAGCCGCCGGGACTCCGGGAGGTCCTACGAGCAGTACTTC. Protein product: CATSRRDSGRSYEQYF. Full variable domain (missing parts from reference TRBV15 and TRBJ2-7): DAMVIQNPRYQVTQFGKPVTLSCSQTLNHNVMYWYQQKSSQAPKLLFHYYDKDFNNEADTPDNFQSRRPNTSFCFLDIRSPGLGDTAMYLCATSRRDSGRSYEQYFGPGTRLTVT.

This clone was detected once. The chain joins TRBV7-6 to TRBJ2-3, with TRBD1 as a possible D gene (5 bases). Germline V gives CDR1 SGHVS, CDR2 FNYEAQ. This CDR3 is 12 amino acids long. Trimming removed 5 bases from V and 6 bases from J, with 9 bases in between. The CDR3 sequence: CASSPAGDTQYF. In DNA, the CDR3 is TGTGCCAGCAGCCCTGCAGGGGATACGCAGTATTTT. Looking up the rest from reference TRBV7-6 and TRBJ2-3 gives the full variable domain: GAGVSQSPRYKVTKRGQDVALRCDPISGHVSLYWYRQALGQGPEFLTYFNYEAQQDKSGLPNDRFSAERPEGSISTLTIQRTEQRDSAMYRCASSPAGDTQYFGPGTRLTVL.

This sequence joins TRBV6-4 and TRBJ1-2, with D possibly matching TRBD1 (5 bases). This CDR3 comprises 15 residues. V dropped 3 bases and J dropped 5 bases, with 16 bases sitting between them. Germline CDR1 and CDR2: MRHNA and SNTAGT. The CDR3 is CASSEIPGESYGYTF. Here the CDR3 DNA reads TGTGCCAGCAGTGAAATTCCGGGGGAGAGTTATGGCTACACCTTC.

This chain joins TRBV6-4 and TRBJ2-3; D tentatively reads TRBD1 or TRBD2 (6 bases each). V was trimmed by 6 bases and J by 2 bases, leaving 15 bases between them. Germline CDR1 MRHNA, CDR2 SNTAGT. The CDR3 has 15 residues. CDR3 region: CASSPRGGYTDTQYF. CDR3 sequence (DNA): TGTGCCAGCAGCCCCCGAGGGGGGTACACAGATACGCAGTATTTT.

This clone showed up just once. The chain links TRBV21-1 to TRBJ2-4; TRBD2, as called in the table, went unchecked against the DNA. TRBV21-1 is a pseudogene. The CDR3 is 17 residues long. CDR3 DNA sequence: TGTGCCAGGCAAAGCGGGAGGGCCGGGGAGGCCAAAAACATTCAGTACTTC. This encodes CARQSGRAGEAKNIQYF.

The chain combines TRBV6-5 with TRBJ1-6, with TRBD1 matching over 9 bases. Germline CDR1 MNHEY, CDR2 SVGAGI. The CDR3 has 14 residues. V was clipped by 6 bases and J by 6 bases; unmatched bases: 3. DNA for the CDR3: TGTGCCAGCAGGGGGACAGGGTTTAATTCACCCCTCCACTTT. Amino acid sequence: CASRGTGFNSPLHF.